The present entry profiles one T cell receptor beta chain with its context. Its antigen is currently not known. An end of the junction differs from the germline gene, which may be a read error. The cohort consisted of 600 to 750 healthy bone marrow donors. Cohort members were all nominally healthy when sampled, although unrecorded immune exposures were likely present. The donor tested CMV seropositive and was one of the 289 seropositive cohort members. A peripheral blood sample was provided by each donor, and peripheral blood mononuclear cells were used for TCR beta sequencing. The Qiagen DNeasy Blood Extraction Kit was used to extract genomic DNA from the blood cell samples. The library came from the immunoSEQ multiplex PCR assay. The multiplex PCR relied on a mix of 60 forward primers for TCR Vbeta segments and 13 reverse primers for TCR Jbeta segments. A multiplex PCR assay on genomic DNA amplified the CDR3 region of rearranged TCR beta genes. The Illumina HiSeq System was used to sequence the amplified TCR beta libraries as 87-base-pair reads. In the original analysis: Across the 670 or so repertoires, a later analysis counted roughly 84 million unique TCR beta chains, some 11 million of which were shared by at least two donors. Raw reads were error-corrected and collapsed into unique sequences with a nearest-neighbor algorithm that merged closely related sequences to remove PCR and sequencing errors. V, D and J gene segments were assigned by aligning CDR3 sequences to IMGT reference sequences. For a sequence to be retained, a match of at least six nucleotides to both a V gene segment and a J gene segment was required. Rearrangements were called productive when the CDR3 lacked stop codons and stayed in frame with V and J; all others were non-productive. Following IMGT convention, CDR3 was defined as the stretch from the second conserved V-encoded cysteine up to the conserved J-encoded phenylalanine. Sequences without an unambiguous match to a single V gene segment were excluded from the earlier analysis of about 600 of the donors. An earlier analysis of several hundred of the donors classified V segments as functional when productive rearrangements were above 56.7% and as segregating when the standard deviation between donors was above 5%. A statistical classification framework was built for diagnosing cytomegalovirus status from the catalog of TCR beta chain sequences. A later analysis assigned V and J genes by comparing TCR nucleotide sequences with IMGT/GENE-DB human TR gene sequences. The TCRdist pipeline was used in a later analysis to assign CDR3 sequences and most-parsimonious VDJ recombination scenarios. In a later analysis, each TCR beta chain was defined by its CDR3 amino acid sequence together with its V-gene family, and reads without a unique V-gene family were excluded. In a later analysis, fewer than 650 highly shared, low-generation-probability nucleotide sequences were removed to address suspected cross-contamination and a sequencing artifact. A later analysis calculated a clonal expansion index for each public chain from normalized within-repertoire ranks of inferred template counts. In a later analysis, generation probabilities were computed with a VDJ recombination model fitted to out-of-frame rearrangements, and the resulting probabilities were checked against IGoR. Hypergeometric tests were used in a later analysis to score TCR-TCR, TCR-HLA and TCR-CMV co-occurrence, with a repertoire-size bias correction applied to the TCR pairs. In a later analysis, false discovery rates were estimated by permuting HLA or CMV assignments 20 times. In a later analysis, co-occurring TCRs were grouped with DBSCAN, and TCRdist sequence similarity was added when clustering was performed within HLA-allele-positive subsets. Repertoires with fewer than 30,000 or more than 120,000 public chains, plus five repertoires with anomalous nucleotide sharing, were excluded from co-occurrence clustering. TCRdb mirrors the immuneACCESS table, restricted to in-frame sequences. Some clones are absent from its copies; in checked studies, under half trace to an unresolved V gene, and the reason for the others is unknown. The D gene and trimming were derived from the DNA, and the V and J assignments and clone size from that table. The sample table holds about 120,000 clones, of which 65% to 80% were seen once. Approximately 10% of the sample is held by the ten biggest clonotypes.

This specimen belongs to a study of cytomegalovirus exposure and HLA in healthy donors (dated by TCRdb to 2017 to 2019). Background on the whole study: An earlier analysis of some 500 of the donors reported approximately 290 Gb of sequence data and roughly 110 million unique TCR beta sequences from about 180 million T cells. About 330 gigabases of sequencing data and around 80 million unique TCR sequences made up an early release that covered 500 to 650 HLA-typed donors. The genetic ancestry cluster associated with self-reported Caucasian donors included 70% to 85% of the 398 genotyped donors. The study aimed to test whether cataloging public T cell receptors could reveal signatures of past pathogen exposure. Using immunosequencing, the study profiled T cell repertoires from about 620 subjects and related those repertoires to cytomegalovirus serostatus. Along with the approximately 700-subject first cohort, a separate validation cohort of over a hundred different subjects was used. To predict cytomegalovirus infection status, the study brought together high-throughput TCR immunosequencing, statistical association of individual TCRs with disease status, and machine learning. To study patterns of TCR occurrence, a later analysis re-analyzed previously published TCR beta repertoires from 700 or so donors and added high-resolution HLA genotyping. In the later analysis, no new phenotypic data were used to find candidate immune exposures; instead, reliance was placed on TCR beta sequences and their occurrence across donors. An earlier analysis of some 500 of the donors used high-throughput TCR beta sequencing to judge whether each TCR beta V gene segment behaved as functional or pseudogenic. Alongside the repertoire data, information on donor age, sex, ethnicity and CMV serostatus was compiled. A later genetic analysis took genome-wide SNP genotypes for about three fifths of the 666 donors and used that subset as a discovery cohort. Every discovery cohort repertoire had been produced on one sequencing platform. HLA typing included class I and class II loci at four-digit resolution. The number of donors typed differed by locus, with about 629-630 for A, B, C, DRB1 and DQB1, around 500 for DQA1, 600 to 610 for DPA1, and roughly 450 for DPB1. A few DR-DQ haplotypes were treated as single units for association and clustering because of strong linkage in the cohort. On average, over 200,000 unique TCR beta nucleotide sequences were sequenced per donor among 398 genotyped donors of the cohort, with about 19% of those sequences being non-productive.

Overall results and qualifications from the work: Correlated functional status among segregating V segments might reflect linkage disequilibrium, but an unknown experimental factor could not be ruled out. In both the original and validation cohorts, the classifier was reported to diagnose cytomegalovirus status with high specificity and sensitivity. Because HLA typing was unavailable for some donors at each locus, only the typed subset was used in association tests. According to a later analysis, most CMV-associated TCR beta chains appeared to be HLA-restricted, and the HLA associations seemed to be driven largely by CMV exposure. According to a later analysis, parvovirus B19, influenza, CMV and Epstein-Barr virus appeared linked to several top co-occurrence clusters. In a later genetic analysis, fewer N-insertions in productive TCRs were reported among donors in an Asian-associated ancestry cluster than the approximately 710-donor mean. The authors suggested that the approach could potentially be extended to other disease states and immunological phenotypes. Strong co-occurrence of HLA alleles, especially DR and DQ, made assigning TCR associations to individual alleles difficult. A later genetic analysis associated a missense DCLRE1C variant with V-gene and J-gene trimming of TCR beta chains, and an independent cohort replicated the association. Broadly in line with IMGT annotations, most TCR beta V segments showed up in productive rearrangements about 87% or about 30% of the time in an earlier analysis of a few hundred of the donors. A few of the identified cytomegalovirus-associated TCR beta chains were confirmed in vitro to be specific for cytomegalovirus antigens. Most TCR sequences were observed very rarely across donors, whereas some public TCRs were present in many individuals. A further reported finding was that TCR beta sequences accurately predicted the HLA-A and HLA-B alleles for most subjects in the first cohort. Approximately 16 rarely observed V segments, including chromosome 9 orphons, were excluded from the earlier analysis of just under 600 of the donors because counts were too low. In a later analysis, 15,000 to 20,000 TCR beta sequences were associated with specific HLA alleles at a false discovery rate of 0.05. Presence/absence analyses assumed roughly uniform sequencing depth across donors, an assumption that may not hold. A later analysis found that TCR association rates varied across HLA loci, with DRB1 alleles showing the most associated TCRs and HLA-C alleles the fewest. A total of about 180 TCR beta chains were listed by the study as associated with cytomegalovirus. The only immune exposure information available for the cohort was CMV serostatus. In a later analysis, HLA-associated TCR beta chains showed more clonal expansion and lower generation probabilities than non-associated chains that were equally common. The cohort was sequenced for TCR beta chains only, and without alpha or paired-chain data the features that could be detected were limited. The sequencing pipeline was judged likely to have produced a cluster of highly shared sequence variants as a technical artifact.

Sample: PBMCs. The sequence was collected from a man aged 35-49 years in good health and CMV-seropositive.

The bases are TGTGCCAGCAGTTTACCCCCGGGACAACTCAGCTCTGGGGCCAACGGCCTGACTTTC. Translated, this is CASSLPPGQLSSGANGLTF. The rearrangement joined TRBV28 to TRBJ2-6; the best D guess is TRBD1, with 6 bases matching. Reading the germline V gene gives CDR1 MDHEN and CDR2 SYDVKM. Spanning cysteine to phenylalanine, the CDR3 consists of 19 amino acids. The sequence is cut down to CDR3 DNA, 57 bases in frame from base 1.